This record looks at one TCR beta chain sequence and its context. Germline values: CDR1 SQVTM, CDR2 ANQGSEA. The CDR3 has 12 amino acids. Trimming took 7 bases from V and 0 from J, leaving 10 bases between them. Participant-reported clinical history was the basis for cohort assignment. Original handling: Estimates of nucleated cell counts were drawn from the amplification of reference gene primers. Repertoires were generated with immunoSEQ multiplex PCR, while TCRdb's copy carries only in-frame clones and drops some. V and J calls and clone size are given by that table; D and trimming were obtained from the DNA. This sample has under 200,000 clones, with about four fifths found just once. This sample is drawn from a study of blood T cell repertoires in COVID-19.

This sequence originates from a woman aged 60-75 years who had recovered from COVID-19. The chain combines TRBV29-1 with TRBJ2-7, with D maybe TRBD1 (7 bases). Sequenced input: PBMCs or T cells enriched from blood (not recorded which). This chain's CDR3 is CSGRDSSYEQYF. CDR3 DNA sequence: TGCAGCGGGCGGGACAGCTCCTACGAGCAGTACTTC.